The present entry profiles one TCR beta chain with its context. This clonotype showed up many times. Its antigen remains unidentified. No base-level quality is on record; no much larger clone is a single base apart. The time point label of this sample denotes: sample taken at primary tumor resection. Donors were 72 patients with early-stage, untreated non-small cell lung cancer from the lung TRACERx cohort. Whole RNA extracted from tumor and nontumor lung tissue, or from cryopreserved PBMC samples, was used for TCR sequencing without cell sorting. Patients were selected for TCR sequencing only if sufficient RNA was available from at least two tumor regions. Tumor and adjacent nontumor lung specimens were reviewed by a lung pathologist before selection. These data come from a study of spatial heterogeneity in lung cancer (dated by TCRdb to the late 2010s). General notes on the study: Beta-chain transcripts were consistently detected in greater numbers than alpha-chain transcripts, which likely reflected higher beta-chain transcript abundance. In the raw uncorrected reads, each unique combination of TCR and UMI appeared more than ten times on average. In non-small cell lung cancer, the study quantitatively compared TCR alpha and beta repertoires across several tumor regions, matched nontumor lung, and blood. TCR repertoire features were related to nonsynonymous mutation counts determined by whole-exome sequencing of tumor tissue. At surgery, 200 or so tumor regions, almost 65 matched nontumor lung samples and 45 to 60 PBMC samples were TCR-sequenced for both alpha and beta chains.

Library preparation used 5' RACE. Sequencing instrument: NextSeq 500. The TCR library protocol attached a unique molecular identifier to each TCR cDNA molecule to allow correction of PCR and sequencing errors. The original methods were these. TCR identification, UMI-based error correction and CDR3 extraction were all carried out with Decombinator tools. TCRs above a frequency of 2 per 1,000, corresponding to the top 1% of the tumor frequency distribution, were defined as expanded. Renyi diversity was computed with the R vegan package after each repertoire had been subsampled 100 times to 5,000 TCRs. CDR3 similarity networks were built from amino acid triplet string-kernel similarity, connecting CDR3s with pairwise similarity above 0.82. TCRdb reanalyzed the raw reads on its own, using fastp at Q25 for trimming and MiXCR for clone calling, and kept in-frame beta chains. Under each unique CDR3 protein, matching rows form one entry showing the most common genes and DNA. The V and J calls follow TCRdb's processing rather than the paper's. Across this sample there are roughly 9,300 distinct CDR3 sequences, with 6% to 7% seen only once. 28% of the sample belongs to the ten largest clones.

On the study overall, not on this receptor specifically: Confirming at a functional level the hypothesis that regional TCRs recognize regional mutations was considered to require additional single-cell paired TCR alpha and beta sequencing.

This clonotype was obtained from a male donor with early-stage non-small cell lung cancer. The sequencing used normal lung tissue next to the tumor, collected at surgery.

The base sequence is TGTGCCAGCAATGGGGACACCGGGGAGCTGTTTTTT. Its protein product is CASNGDTGELFF. This sequence uses TRBV27 and TRBJ2-2; the D gene remains uncertain. V is reduced by 7 bases and J by 3 bases, leaving a spacing of 6 bases between them. The CDR3 starts with the cysteine, ends with the phenylalanine, and has 12 residues. This entry keeps only the CDR3 DNA: 36 bases, framed from base 1. CDR1 and CDR2 were assigned from the germline V gene (reference sequence) as MNHEY and SMNVEV.